A selection of T cell receptor beta chains follows, all from one sample in a study of blood T cell repertoires in COVID-19. Assay: immunoSEQ multiplex PCR; the TCRdb copy retains only in-frame clones and omits some. The table has some 150,000 clones, 80% to 90% seen once. Material for sequencing was peripheral blood. The receptors shown here come from a woman aged 45 to 65 with acute or convalescent COVID-19. Both conserved end residues are part of each CDR3. Fields, in order: V gene, D gene, J gene, clone size, CDR3 DNA, CDR3 protein. A D gene is named only where the DNA matches it firmly. Size is omitted from some rows. Given values are once, few, many or a class for expanded clones.

v_call: TRBV18; d_call: TRBD1; j_call: TRBJ2-7; clone_size: NA; cdr3_nt: TGTGCCAGCTCACCACGGGGGAGACAGGGAACCCACGAGCAGTACTTC; cdr3_aa: CASSPRGRQGTHEQYF
v_call: TRBV6-2/TRBV6-3; d_call: NA; j_call: TRBJ2-7; clone_size: NA; cdr3_nt: TGTGCCAGCAGTTACTCGTTGGGGGGGCTTTCCTACGAGCAGTACTTC; cdr3_aa: CASSYSLGGLSYEQYF
v_call: TRBV28; d_call: NA; j_call: TRBJ2-3; clone_size: NA; cdr3_nt: TGTGCCAGCAGTCCTATGGGCCCTCAAAGCACAGATACGCAGTATTTT; cdr3_aa: CASSPMGPQSTDTQYF
v_call: TRBV2; d_call: NA; j_call: TRBJ1-2; clone_size: NA; cdr3_nt: TGTGCCAGCACTCGCATAGCGGGCTATGGCTACACCTTC; cdr3_aa: CASTRIAGYGYTF
v_call: TRBV20-1; d_call: NA; j_call: TRBJ2-3; clone_size: NA; cdr3_nt: TGCAGTGCTCCCAGGATGAATACGCAGTATTTT; cdr3_aa: CSAPRMNTQYF
v_call: TRBV3-1/TRBV3-2; d_call: NA; j_call: TRBJ2-3; clone_size: NA; cdr3_nt: TGTGCCAGCAGCCGTATTCCTCGCACAGATACGCAGTATTTT; cdr3_aa: CASSRIPRTDTQYF
v_call: TRBV10-3; d_call: NA; j_call: TRBJ1-1; clone_size: NA; cdr3_nt: TGTGCCATCAGTGAGTCGTTAGACACTGAAGCTTTCTTT; cdr3_aa: CAISESLDTEAFF
v_call: TRBV2; d_call: NA; j_call: TRBJ2-7; clone_size: NA; cdr3_nt: TGTGCCAGCAGTGAAGAAGGCGGGTACTCTCTCGAGCAGTACTTC; cdr3_aa: CASSEEGGYSLEQYF
v_call: TRBV10-3; d_call: NA; j_call: TRBJ1-6; clone_size: NA; cdr3_nt: TGTGCCATCAAGGGGAGGAATTCACCCCTCCACTTT; cdr3_aa: CAIKGRNSPLHF
v_call: TRBV19; d_call: TRBD2; j_call: TRBJ2-1; clone_size: NA; cdr3_nt: TGTGCCAGTAGTCGATGGGGGACTACCTCTTTCAATGAGCAGTTCTTC; cdr3_aa: CASSRWGTTSFNEQFF
v_call: TRBV2; d_call: TRBD2; j_call: TRBJ2-7; clone_size: NA; cdr3_nt: TGTGCCAGCAGTGAACGGCGGGAGACCGGGCAGTACTTC; cdr3_aa: CASSERRETGQYF
v_call: TRBV2; d_call: NA; j_call: TRBJ1-2; clone_size: once; cdr3_nt: TGTGCCACCTTCAGCGAACAGGACTATGGCTACACCTTC; cdr3_aa: CATFSEQDYGYTF
v_call: TRBV4-1; d_call: NA; j_call: TRBJ1-1; clone_size: NA; cdr3_nt: TGCGCCAGCAGCCAAGAGGAGGTATACACTGAAGCTTTCTTT; cdr3_aa: CASSQEEVYTEAFF
v_call: TRBV5-8; d_call: NA; j_call: TRBJ1-5; clone_size: NA; cdr3_nt: TGTGCCAGCAGCTTGAACAGGGACCTTAATCAGCCCCAGCATTTT; cdr3_aa: CASSLNRDLNQPQHF
v_call: TRBV20-1; d_call: NA; j_call: TRBJ1-5; clone_size: NA; cdr3_nt: TGCAGTGCTAGTAGGATAAGAGGAAACAATCAGCCCCAGCATTTT; cdr3_aa: CSASRIRGNNQPQHF
v_call: TRBV25-1; d_call: TRBD1; j_call: TRBJ1-2; clone_size: NA; cdr3_nt: TGTGCCAGCAGTGAACAGGACAGGGGGAGGGATGGCTACACCTTC; cdr3_aa: CASSEQDRGRDGYTF
v_call: TRBV9; d_call: NA; j_call: TRBJ2-2; clone_size: NA; cdr3_nt: TGTGCCAGCAGCGTACGGGCGAACACCGGGGAGCTGTTTTTT; cdr3_aa: CASSVRANTGELFF
v_call: TRBV5-1; d_call: NA; j_call: TRBJ1-2; clone_size: NA; cdr3_nt: TGCGCCAGCAGCTTTCTGGGGACACCTAACTATGGCTACACCTTC; cdr3_aa: CASSFLGTPNYGYTF
v_call: TRBV9; d_call: TRBD1; j_call: TRBJ1-3; clone_size: NA; cdr3_nt: TGTGCCAGCACGAAGGGACAGGGCTCTGGAAACACCATATATTTT; cdr3_aa: CASTKGQGSGNTIYF
v_call: TRBV27; d_call: TRBD2; j_call: TRBJ2-5; clone_size: NA; cdr3_nt: TGTGCCAGCAGGGCGACTAGCCTCCAAGAGACCCAGTACTTC; cdr3_aa: CASRATSLQETQYF
v_call: TRBV3-1/TRBV3-2; d_call: NA; j_call: TRBJ1-4; clone_size: NA; cdr3_nt: TGTGCCAGCAGCCAAGTCCAGGGAAGGGAAAAACTGTTTTTT; cdr3_aa: CASSQVQGREKLFF
v_call: TRBV4-2; d_call: NA; j_call: TRBJ2-7; clone_size: NA; cdr3_nt: TGTGCCAGCAGCCAAGACAGGGGTTTCTCCTACGAGCAGTACTTC; cdr3_aa: CASSQDRGFSYEQYF
v_call: TRBV11-2; d_call: TRBD1; j_call: TRBJ1-6; clone_size: NA; cdr3_nt: TGTGCCAGCAGCATTCGGACAGGGGGTGATAATTCACCCCTCCACTTT; cdr3_aa: CASSIRTGGDNSPLHF
v_call: TRBV5-1; d_call: NA; j_call: TRBJ2-7; clone_size: few; cdr3_nt: TGCGCCAGCAGCTTGGGTGCGGGGATCTCCTACGAGCAGTACTTC; cdr3_aa: CASSLGAGISYEQYF
v_call: TRBV7-2; d_call: NA; j_call: TRBJ1-1; clone_size: NA; cdr3_nt: TGTGCCAGCAGCTTAGGCCAGGGGAACACTGAAGCTTTCTTT; cdr3_aa: CASSLGQGNTEAFF
v_call: TRBV2; d_call: TRBD1; j_call: TRBJ2-7; clone_size: NA; cdr3_nt: TGTGCCAGCAGGACCCCGGGACAGGGATACGAGCAGTACTTC; cdr3_aa: CASRTPGQGYEQYF
v_call: TRBV12-3/TRBV12-4; d_call: NA; j_call: TRBJ1-1; clone_size: NA; cdr3_nt: TGTTCCTCACAGGGTCAGAACACTGAAGCTTTCTTT; cdr3_aa: CSSQGQNTEAFF
v_call: TRBV24-1; d_call: TRBD2; j_call: TRBJ2-1; clone_size: NA; cdr3_nt: TGTGCCACCAGTGAGGGCGGGGGGGGTCCCAGCTCCTACAATGAGCAGTTCTTC; cdr3_aa: CATSEGGGGPSSYNEQFF
v_call: TRBV5-1; d_call: NA; j_call: TRBJ2-7; clone_size: NA; cdr3_nt: TGCGCCAGCAGCTTGGGCTGGCTTCGACAGGCCTACGAGCAGTACTTC; cdr3_aa: CASSLGWLRQAYEQYF
v_call: TRBV11-2; d_call: TRBD1; j_call: TRBJ1-6; clone_size: NA; cdr3_nt: TGTGCCAGCAGCCAGGGACAGGGGGCATATAATTCACCCCTCCACTTT; cdr3_aa: CASSQGQGAYNSPLHF
v_call: TRBV5-1; d_call: NA; j_call: TRBJ2-5; clone_size: NA; cdr3_nt: TGCGCCAGCGGAGAGACTGCAGGGTGGCAGACCCAGTACTTC; cdr3_aa: CASGETAGWQTQYF
v_call: TRBV5-4; d_call: NA; j_call: TRBJ2-7; clone_size: few; cdr3_nt: TGTGCCAGCAGCTTGGAACAGTCCTACGAGCAGTACTTC; cdr3_aa: CASSLEQSYEQYF
v_call: TRBV5-4; d_call: TRBD2; j_call: TRBJ2-1; clone_size: NA; cdr3_nt: TGTGCCAGCAGCGGGACTAGCGGGGGGCAGAGCTCCTACAATGAGCAGTTCTTC; cdr3_aa: CASSGTSGGQSSYNEQFF
v_call: TRBV21-1; d_call: NA; j_call: TRBJ1-1; clone_size: NA; cdr3_nt: TGTGCCAGCAGCAAGGTAGGAGGCTTGAACACTGAAGCTTTCTTT; cdr3_aa: CASSKVGGLNTEAFF
v_call: TRBV27; d_call: TRBD1; j_call: TRBJ2-1; clone_size: NA; cdr3_nt: TGTGCCAGCAGTTTTGGAGGCAGGGGGCATTTGAGCTCCTACAATGAGCAGTTCTTC; cdr3_aa: CASSFGGRGHLSSYNEQFF
v_call: TRBV7-3; d_call: NA; j_call: TRBJ1-6; clone_size: NA; cdr3_nt: TGTGCCAGCAGCGTTACAGGGAGCTCCTATAATTCACCCCTCCACTTT; cdr3_aa: CASSVTGSSYNSPLHF
v_call: TRBV11-1; d_call: NA; j_call: TRBJ2-4; clone_size: few; cdr3_nt: TGTGCCAGCAGCTTAACTAGCAGAAACATTCAGTACTTC; cdr3_aa: CASSLTSRNIQYF
v_call: TRBV28; d_call: TRBD1; j_call: TRBJ1-1; clone_size: NA; cdr3_nt: TGTGCCAGCAGTTTTCAGGGACAGCACGAAGCTTTCTTT; cdr3_aa: CASSFQGQHEAFF
v_call: TRBV25-1; d_call: TRBD1; j_call: TRBJ1-4; clone_size: NA; cdr3_nt: TGTGCCAGCAGTGGTGGGACAGGGCTTGAAAAACTGTTTTTT; cdr3_aa: CASSGGTGLEKLFF
v_call: TRBV19; d_call: NA; j_call: TRBJ2-7; clone_size: NA; cdr3_nt: TGTGCCAGTAGTATATACGGCCTCAGGGGTCCCTACGAGCAGTACTTC; cdr3_aa: CASSIYGLRGPYEQYF
v_call: TRBV19; d_call: TRBD1; j_call: TRBJ1-1; clone_size: NA; cdr3_nt: TGTGCCAGTAGTGCACCGGGACAGGGGAACACTGAAGCTTTCTTT; cdr3_aa: CASSAPGQGNTEAFF
v_call: TRBV29-1; d_call: NA; j_call: TRBJ1-2; clone_size: NA; cdr3_nt: TGCAGCGATCGAAAGGGGTCCGAGCCTGGCTACACCTTC; cdr3_aa: CSDRKGSEPGYTF
v_call: TRBV7-7; d_call: NA; j_call: TRBJ2-2; clone_size: NA; cdr3_nt: TGTGCCAGAAAGATCAGGGTTGAGGAGCTGTTTTTT; cdr3_aa: CARKIRVEELFF
v_call: TRBV3-1/TRBV3-2; d_call: TRBD2; j_call: TRBJ2-2; clone_size: NA; cdr3_nt: TGTGCCAGCAGCCCGGGGGGGACCGGGGAGCTGTTTTTT; cdr3_aa: CASSPGGTGELFF
v_call: TRBV5-1; d_call: NA; j_call: TRBJ2-3; clone_size: NA; cdr3_nt: TGCGCCAGCAGGAGACCAGAGAGGAGAAGCACAGATACGCAGTATTTT; cdr3_aa: CASRRPERRSTDTQYF